The next 14 T cell receptor beta chains were all read from a single sample in a study of shared clonotypes between healthy human individuals (TCRdb year 2020). Libraries were made using the immunoSEQ multiplex PCR assay. TCRdb stores this immuneACCESS table with in-frame sequences only. Part of the clones is absent; in the studies checked, under half of the shortfall reflects unresolved V genes, and no reason is known for the rest. The sample table records 200,000 to 250,000 clones; 60% to 70% of these occur just once. The ten most abundant clones make up approximately 10% of the sample. Sequenced input: memory CD4+ T cells sorted from blood. The sample's cell subset or site label, decoded: CD45RA-negative fraction. The receptor set was obtained from a young man in good health.

The rearrangement uses TRBV28 and TRBJ2-5; the D gene is possibly TRBD2 (5 bases). V lost 4 bases to trimming and J lost 4 bases, with 19 bases between them. This CDR3 contains 16 residues. Germline CDR1 MDHEN, CDR2 SYDVKM. The CDR3 protein is CASSSPSRKGRETQYF. CDR3 DNA sequence: TGTGCCAGCAGTTCCCCTAGCAGAAAGGGTCGAGAGACCCAGTACTTC.

V and J are TRBV11-2 and TRBJ2-5, with no clear D. The V gene's germline CDR1 is SGHAT and CDR2 FQNNGV. The CDR3 runs 13 residues. Trimming removed 3 bases at V and 2 bases at J, with 7 bases between. This CDR3 reads CASSFSNQETQYF. The CDR3 DNA reads TGTGCCAGCAGCTTTTCGAATCAAGAGACCCAGTACTTC.

The rearrangement uses TRBV18 and TRBJ1-2, with a tentative D call TRBD1 (6 bases). V shed 3 bases and J shed 7 bases, with 15 bases lying between them. Germline CDR1 is KGHSH and CDR2 is LQKENI. The CDR3 covers 14 residues. CDR3 protein: CASSPRDRSSGYTF. CDR3 in DNA: TGTGCCAGCTCACCTCGCGACAGGTCATCTGGCTACACCTTC. The full variable domain, completed using reference TRBV18 and TRBJ1-2, is NAGVMQNPRHLVRRRGQEARLRCSPMKGHSHVYWYRQLPEEGLKFMVYLQKENIIDESGMPKERFSAEFPKEGPSILRIQQVVRGDSAAYFCASSPRDRSSGYTFGSGTRLTVV.

The V call is TRBV5-5, the J call TRBJ2-6, with 10 positions matching TRBD1. Trimming cost V 3 bases and J 1 base; bases outside gene matches: 7. The V gene's germline CDR1 is SGHKS and CDR2 YYEKEE (reference sequence). This CDR3 has 18 amino acids. The CDR3 protein is CASSSPGQGPSGANVLTF. CDR3 bases: TGTGCCAGCAGCTCGCCGGGACAGGGGCCTTCTGGGGCCAACGTCCTGACTTTC. The full variable domain, completed using reference TRBV5-5 and TRBJ2-6, is DAGVTQSPTHLIKTRGQQVTLRCSPISGHKSVSWYQQVLGQGPQFIFQYYEKEERGRGNFPDRFSARQFPNYSSELNVNALLLGDSALYLCASSSPGQGPSGANVLTFGAGSRLTVL.

CDR3 protein: CASSLFIGEAGQFF. CDR3 DNA: TGCGCCAGCAGCTTGTTTATTGGGGAGGCTGGTCAGTTCTTC. The rearrangement joins TRBV5-1 to TRBJ2-1, with D possibly matching TRBD2 (6 bases). This CDR3 has 14 amino acids. V shed 1 base and J shed 13 bases, with 18 bases lying between them. Germline V gene data show CDR1 as SGHRS and CDR2 as YFSETQ.

There are many counts of this clone. The V gene is TRBV7-8, the J gene TRBJ2-5; 9 bases are a match to TRBD1. Looked up from germline, CDR1 is SGHVS and CDR2 is FQNEAQ. The CDR3 runs 16 residues. J was trimmed by 5 bases and V by 0 bases; bases with no gene match: 7. The CDR3 loop is CASSLATGGAGETQYF. The DNA for the CDR3 is TGTGCCAGCAGCTTAGCAACAGGGGGCGCGGGGGAGACCCAGTACTTC.

V and J are TRBV5-1 and TRBJ2-2; TRBD2 matches at 7 bases. V shed 0 bases and J 4 bases; nucleotides not matched to a gene: 3. The CDR3 is 15 residues long. Germline V gene data show CDR1 as SGHRS and CDR2 as YFSETQ. The CDR3 region is CASSLVSGGTGELFF. The CDR3, as DNA: TGCGCCAGCAGCTTGGTATCGGGGGGCACCGGGGAGCTGTTTTTT.

V and J are TRBV6-1 and TRBJ1-1, with D tentatively TRBD1 (5 bases). Germline-derived CDR1 and CDR2 are MNHNS and SASEGT. This CDR3 is 13 amino acids long. Trimming removed 7 bases from V and 2 bases from J, with 11 bases in between. CDR3 in amino acids: CASNFGGNTEAFF. CDR3 nucleotides: TGTGCCAGCAATTTCGGGGGAAACACTGAAGCTTTCTTT.

This rearrangement joins TRBV5-4 to TRBJ1-4, with D tentatively TRBD1 (6 bases). The CDR3 extends over 14 amino acids. Germline V CDR1 and CDR2: SGHNT, YYREEE (reference sequence). The V gene lost 2 bases and the J gene lost 7 bases, with 12 bases spanning the gap. The CDR3 is CASSFRGDGEKLFF. In DNA, the CDR3 is TGTGCCAGCAGCTTCAGGGGCGATGGTGAAAAACTGTTTTTT.

V is TRBV7-2 and J is TRBJ2-7; 9 positions agree with TRBD1. V was pared by 5 bases and J by 4 bases, with 3 bases of the junction left unmatched. The CDR3 consists of 13 residues. The germline V gene encodes CDR1 SGHTA and CDR2 FQGNSA. DNA for the CDR3: TGTGCCAGCAGCCGGACAGGGGCTTACGAGCAGTACTTC. It is translated as CASSRTGAYEQYF.

The rearrangement joins TRBV6-6 to TRBJ1-5, with D perhaps TRBD1 (5 bases). This CDR3 spans 15 amino acids. V lost 5 bases, J lost 9 bases, and 20 bases lay in between. Germline V gene lookup returns CDR1 MNHNY and CDR2 SVGAGI (reference sequence). The CDR3 spells CASSTEQDYPGPQHF. The CDR3 bases are TGTGCCAGCAGTACAGAACAGGATTATCCAGGGCCCCAGCATTTT.

The V gene is TRBV28, the J gene TRBJ2-7, with 10 bases identical to TRBD1. V trimming: 7 bases; J trimming: 5 bases; junction bases outside the gene matches: 8. Germline V gene lookup returns CDR1 MDHEN and CDR2 SYDVKM. CDR3 size: 14 residues. DNA of the CDR3: TGTGCCAGCAAAACCACCGGGACAGGGGACGAGCAGTACTTC. It codes for CASKTTGTGDEQYF.

This clone was seen a single time. The chain carries TRBV7-6 and TRBJ1-4; D might be TRBD1 (6 bases). This CDR3 contains 15 residues. The ends were cut back, 5 bases at V and 7 bases at J, with 17 bases in the middle. Germline V gives CDR1 SGHVS, CDR2 FNYEAQ. Written as DNA, the CDR3 is TGTGCCAGCAGCCTACAGGGTAGGAGGGCTGAAAAACTGTTTTTT. Protein: CASSLQGRRAEKLFF.

The chain combines TRBV5-4 with TRBJ2-2, with TRBD1 as a possible D gene (6 bases). The CDR3 is 14 amino acids. Germline assignment: CDR1 SGHNT and CDR2 YYREEE (reference sequence). Trimming stripped 4 bases from V and 6 bases from J, with 13 bases between. The CDR3 bases are TGTGCCAGCAGCCGACAGGTGTTGGCCGGGGAGCTGTTTTTT. It specifies CASSRQVLAGELFF.